This TCR beta chain derives from a study of blood T cell repertoires in COVID-19. Generated by immunoSEQ multiplex PCR, the TCRdb table keeps only in-frame clones and is missing some. Of hundreds of thousands of clones in the sample, around 84% were seen once. Deletions cut 3 bases from V and 7 bases from J, with 9 bases between. Germline assignment: CDR1 SGHVS and CDR2 FNYEAQ. The CDR3 is 12 amino acids. The chain employs TRBV7-6 and TRBJ1-2, with D unresolved. Sequenced sample: peripheral blood. This TCR was recovered from a man aged 25 to 40 with active or convalescent COVID-19. CDR3 nucleotides: TGTGCCAGCAGCTTCGTCAGAGGTGGCTACACCTTC. Encoded protein: CASSFVRGGYTF.